This T cell receptor (beta chain) was observed in a study of beta chain features in type 1 diabetes. Study-level results: Compared to healthy donors, patients appeared to have naive, central memory and Treg TCRB repertoires that were more alike. There was a moderate but significant shortening of TCRB CDR3s in all four CD4+ subsets of Type 1 diabetes patients. VDJ junctions sequenced from type 1 diabetes patients showed fewer insertions and more deletions.

V gave up 2 bases and J gave up 2 bases; unmatched junction bases: 13. The germline gives CDR1 GTSNPN, CDR2 SVGIG (reference sequence). The CDR3 runs 18 residues. Points on this clone: The antigen is not known.

Every isolated RNA sample was fully reverse transcribed, so sequencing captured expressed TCRB transcripts. The table came from immunoSEQ multiplex PCR; TCRdb's copy has only in-frame clones and leaves some out. This sample yields a few hundred thousand clones, of which about 23% are seen a single time; 0.012% belongs to the top ten. Input material: naive CD4+ T cells from blood. The TCR was taken from a woman in her twenties or thirties with type 1 diabetes. J is TRBJ2-1 and V is TRBV30, with 9 bases aligning to TRBD2. CDR3: CAWSTIGVSGSPYNEQFF. DNA for the CDR3: TGTGCCTGGAGTACGATCGGAGTTAGCGGGAGCCCCTACAATGAGCAGTTCTTC. Based on the CDR3 plus reference TRBV30 and TRBJ2-1, the full variable domain is SQTIHQWPATLVQPVGSPLSLECTVEGTSNPNLYWYRQAAGRGLQLLFYSVGIGQISSEVPQNLSASRPQDRQFILSSKKLLLSDSGFYLCAWSTIGVSGSPYNEQFFGPGTRLTVL.